This TCR beta chain was observed in a study of blood T cell repertoires in COVID-19. While infection was still active, Seattle patients were enrolled and then followed longitudinally. The method was immunoSEQ multiplex PCR; TCRdb's version includes in-frame clones alone and lacks a portion of them. The sample lists 200,000 to 300,000 clones, more than 75% seen once, with over 5% in the top ten. CDR3 length equals 18 residues. J lost 6 bases, V lost 4 bases, and 15 bases had no gene match. Germline V gene lookup returns CDR1 LGHDT and CDR2 YNNKEL (reference sequence). The genes are TRBV3-1 (or the pseudogene TRBV3-2) and TRBJ2-1, with 10 bases that match TRBD2. Source material: peripheral blood. This TCR was sampled from a woman aged 60-75 years with COVID-19, enrolled during active disease. CDR3 protein: CASSPPVGAGGLSNEQFF. The CDR3 region has the DNA TGTGCCAGCAGCCCCCCGGTAGGAGCGGGAGGGTTGTCCAATGAGCAGTTCTTC.